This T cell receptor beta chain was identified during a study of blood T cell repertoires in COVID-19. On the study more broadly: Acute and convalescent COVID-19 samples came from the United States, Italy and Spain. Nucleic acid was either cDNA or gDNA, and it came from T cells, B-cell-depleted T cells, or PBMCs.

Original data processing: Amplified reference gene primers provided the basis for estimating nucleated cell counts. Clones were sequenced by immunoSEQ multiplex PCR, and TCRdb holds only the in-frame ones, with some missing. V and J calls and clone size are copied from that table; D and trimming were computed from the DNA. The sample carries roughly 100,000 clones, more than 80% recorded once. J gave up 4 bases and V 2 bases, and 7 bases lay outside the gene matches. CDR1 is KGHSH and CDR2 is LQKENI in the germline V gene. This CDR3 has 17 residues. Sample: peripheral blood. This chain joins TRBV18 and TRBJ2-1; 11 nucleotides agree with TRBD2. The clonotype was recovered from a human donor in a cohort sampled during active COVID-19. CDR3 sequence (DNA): TGTGCCAGCTCACCAAGATCGACTAGCGGGGAGTACAATGAGCAGTTCTTC. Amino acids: CASSPRSTSGEYNEQFF. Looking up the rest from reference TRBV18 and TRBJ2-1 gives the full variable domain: NAGVMQNPRHLVRRRGQEARLRCSPMKGHSHVYWYRQLPEEGLKFMVYLQKENIIDESGMPKERFSAEFPKEGPSILRIQQVVRGDSAAYFCASSPRSTSGEYNEQFFGPGTRLTVL.